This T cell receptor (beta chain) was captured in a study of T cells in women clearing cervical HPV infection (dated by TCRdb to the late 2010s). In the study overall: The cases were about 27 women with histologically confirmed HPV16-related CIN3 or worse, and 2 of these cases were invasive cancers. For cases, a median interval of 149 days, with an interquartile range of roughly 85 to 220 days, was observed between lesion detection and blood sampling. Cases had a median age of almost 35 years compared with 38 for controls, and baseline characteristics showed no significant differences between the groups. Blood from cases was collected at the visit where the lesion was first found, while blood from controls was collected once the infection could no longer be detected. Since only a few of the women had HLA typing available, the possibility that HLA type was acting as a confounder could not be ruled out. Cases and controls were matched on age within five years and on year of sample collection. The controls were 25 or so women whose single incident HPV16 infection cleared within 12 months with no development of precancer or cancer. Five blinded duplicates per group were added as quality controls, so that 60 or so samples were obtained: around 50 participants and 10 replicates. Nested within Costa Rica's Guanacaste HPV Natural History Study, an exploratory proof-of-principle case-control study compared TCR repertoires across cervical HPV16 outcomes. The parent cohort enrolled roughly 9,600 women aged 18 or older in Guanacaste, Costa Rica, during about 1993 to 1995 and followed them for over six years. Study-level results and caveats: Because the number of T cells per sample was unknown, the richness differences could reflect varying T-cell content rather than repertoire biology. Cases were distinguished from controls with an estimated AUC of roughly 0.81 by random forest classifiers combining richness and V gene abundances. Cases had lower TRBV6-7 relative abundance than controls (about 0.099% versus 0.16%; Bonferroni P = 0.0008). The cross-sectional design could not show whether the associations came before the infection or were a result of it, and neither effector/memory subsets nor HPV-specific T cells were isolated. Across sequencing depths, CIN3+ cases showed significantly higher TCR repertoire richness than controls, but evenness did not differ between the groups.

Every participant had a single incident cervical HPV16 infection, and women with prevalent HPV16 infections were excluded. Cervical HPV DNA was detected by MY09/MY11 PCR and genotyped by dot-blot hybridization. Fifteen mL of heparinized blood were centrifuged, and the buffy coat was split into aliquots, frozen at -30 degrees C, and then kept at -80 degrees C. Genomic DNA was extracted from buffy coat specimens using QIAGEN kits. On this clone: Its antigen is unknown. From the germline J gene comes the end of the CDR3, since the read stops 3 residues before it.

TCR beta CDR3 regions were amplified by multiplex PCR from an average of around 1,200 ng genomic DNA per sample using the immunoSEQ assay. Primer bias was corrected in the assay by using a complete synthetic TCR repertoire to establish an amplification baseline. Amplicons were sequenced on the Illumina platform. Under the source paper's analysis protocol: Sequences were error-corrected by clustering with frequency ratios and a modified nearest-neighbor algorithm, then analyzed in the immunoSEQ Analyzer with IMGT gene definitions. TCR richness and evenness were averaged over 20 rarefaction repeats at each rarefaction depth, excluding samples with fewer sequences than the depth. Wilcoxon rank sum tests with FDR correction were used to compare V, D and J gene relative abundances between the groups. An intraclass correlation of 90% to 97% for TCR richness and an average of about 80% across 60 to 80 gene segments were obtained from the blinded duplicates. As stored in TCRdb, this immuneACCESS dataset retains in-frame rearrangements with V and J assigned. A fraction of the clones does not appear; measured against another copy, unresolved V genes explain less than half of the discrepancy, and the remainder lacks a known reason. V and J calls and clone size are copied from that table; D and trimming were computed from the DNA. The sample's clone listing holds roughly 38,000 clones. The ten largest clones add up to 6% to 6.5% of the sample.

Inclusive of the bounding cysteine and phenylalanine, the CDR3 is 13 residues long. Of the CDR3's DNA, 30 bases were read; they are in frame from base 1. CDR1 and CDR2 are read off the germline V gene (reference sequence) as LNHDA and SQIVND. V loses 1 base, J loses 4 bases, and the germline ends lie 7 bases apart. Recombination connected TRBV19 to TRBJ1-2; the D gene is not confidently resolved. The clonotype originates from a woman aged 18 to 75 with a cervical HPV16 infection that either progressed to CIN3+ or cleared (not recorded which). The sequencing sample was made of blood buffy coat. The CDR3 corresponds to CASSIVQSYGYTF. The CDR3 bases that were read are TGTGCCAGTAGTATAGTCCAATCCTATGGC.